These 5 T cell receptor beta chains were sequenced from one sample in a study of shared clonotypes between healthy human individuals. Generated by immunoSEQ multiplex PCR, the TCRdb table keeps only in-frame clones and is missing some. The sample holds approximately 2.5 million clones, around nine tenths seen once. The specimen was naive CD4+ T cells sorted from blood. Subset noted: CD45RA+ positively selected. The origin of the receptors is a man aged 18 to 29 in good health.

The genes are TRBV2 and TRBJ2-7; 10 positions match TRBD1. With 6 bases clipped from V and 4 bases from J, the junction kept 21 bases outside the gene matches. Germline lookup yields CDR1 SNHLY and CDR2 FYNNEI. This CDR3 region has 19 residues. CDR3 nucleotide sequence: TGTGCCAGCAGGGGTACAAGAATTTCAAGGGACAGGGGTGAATACGAGCAGTACTTC. This translates into CASRGTRISRDRGEYEQYF.

This clone is a singleton in its sample. Distinct nucleotide sequences in the sample also encode this CDR3. The CDR3, as DNA: TGTGCCAGCAGTTACTCGGGGACTAGCGGTCAAGAGACCCAGTACTTC. Residues: CASSYSGTSGQETQYF. The V and J genes are TRBV6-5 and TRBJ2-5; 11 nucleotides align to TRBD2. With 0 bases clipped from V and 2 bases from J, the junction kept 2 bases outside the gene matches. Germline CDR1 is MNHEY and CDR2 is SVGAGI. The CDR3 runs to 16 residues.

The chain employs TRBV25-1 and TRBJ2-5, with D possibly matching TRBD2 (5 bases). CDR1 is MGHDK, CDR2 SYGVNS, per germline. V dropped 1 base and J dropped 5 bases, with 8 bases sitting between them. The CDR3 spans 13 residues. The CDR3 DNA follows: TGTGCCAGCAGTGAATGGGGAGAGGAGACCCAGTACTTC. This sequence encodes CASSEWGEETQYF.

The CDR3 DNA sequence: TGTGCCAGCAGCCCATACAGTGCCTACGAGCAGTACTTC. Translated, it gives CASSPYSAYEQYF. The chain is built from TRBV7-2 and TRBJ2-7; unclear D gene. The V and J ends lost 5 bases and 2 bases respectively, with 10 bases between them. The CDR3 length is 13 residues. Germline-derived CDR1 and CDR2 are SGHTA and FQGNSA.

The gene calls are TRBV4-3 and TRBJ1-2; D unresolved. This CDR3 is built from 15 residues. From germline, CDR1 is LGHNA and CDR2 YSLEER. The V end was cut by 0 bases, the J end by 8 bases, with 16 bases between. CDR3 sequence: CASSQEIAGYTGYTF. The DNA of the CDR3 is TGCGCCAGCAGCCAAGAAATCGCCGGCTACACCGGCTACACCTTC.